The source of this T cell receptor beta chain is a study of blood T cell repertoires in COVID-19. Only in-frame clones appear in the TCRdb table, and some are missing; sequencing was by immunoSEQ multiplex PCR. The profile covers fewer than 250,000 clones, with around 92% appearing a single time and around 8.4% taken by the ten largest. The length of the CDR3 is 14 residues. Germline loops: CDR1 MNHEY, CDR2 SMNVEV (reference sequence). Trimming took 8 bases from V and 5 from J; bases not matched to a gene: 11. Sequencing used PBMCs or T cells enriched from blood (not recorded which). The chain links TRBV27 to TRBJ2-7; 8 nucleotides match TRBD1. This clonotype was sampled from a woman under 30 who had recovered from COVID-19. In DNA form, the CDR3 reads TGTGCCAGCCGTGGTTACAGGGGGAAAGACGAGCAGTACTTC. Protein product: CASRGYRGKDEQYF.